This T cell receptor (beta chain) was found in a study of neurological immune-mediated disorders. In the study overall: There were roughly 34 multiple sclerosis patients. Of these, 31 had relapsing-remitting MS and 3 had secondary progressive MS. The study, taken as a whole, reports: With the multiple sclerosis repertoire cluster, none of the clinical or MRI features showed an association. The most TCR clonal expansion was seen in HTLV-1-associated myelopathy, whereas the least was seen in multiple sclerosis, below the level in healthy controls.

MiXCR, applied by TCRdb to the 5' RACE reads, yields one record per CDR3 protein. The sample has roughly 17,000 distinct CDR3 sequences; roughly 2.5% are singletons. This clonotype was recorded many times. Its antigen is not identified. The junction had 4 bases not matched to a gene; V was cut back by 4 bases and J by 5 bases. The germline CDR1 and CDR2 sequences are SQVTM and ANQGSEA. CDR3 length: 12 amino acids. Sequenced input: PBMCs. The chain uses TRBV29-1 and TRBJ1-2; 7 positions agree with TRBD1. The TCR was taken from a woman aged 18 to 35 with multiple sclerosis. CDR3 coding DNA: TGCAGCGTTGGACAGGGAAATTATGGCTACACCTTC. This codes for CSVGQGNYGYTF.